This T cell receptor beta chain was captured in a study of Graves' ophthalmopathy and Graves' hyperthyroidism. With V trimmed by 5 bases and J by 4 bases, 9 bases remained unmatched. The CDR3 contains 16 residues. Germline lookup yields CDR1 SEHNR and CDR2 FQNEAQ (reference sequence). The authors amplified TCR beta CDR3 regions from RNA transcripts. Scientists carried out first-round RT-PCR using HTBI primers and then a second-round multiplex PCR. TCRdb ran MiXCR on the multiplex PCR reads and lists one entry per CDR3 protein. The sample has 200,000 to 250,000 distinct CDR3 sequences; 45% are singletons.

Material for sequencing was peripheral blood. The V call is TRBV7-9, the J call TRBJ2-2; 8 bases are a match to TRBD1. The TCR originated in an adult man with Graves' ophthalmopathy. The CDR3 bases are TGTGCCAGCAGCCAAGGACAGGGAAGGGGCACCGGGGAGCTGTTTTTT. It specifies CASSQGQGRGTGELFF.